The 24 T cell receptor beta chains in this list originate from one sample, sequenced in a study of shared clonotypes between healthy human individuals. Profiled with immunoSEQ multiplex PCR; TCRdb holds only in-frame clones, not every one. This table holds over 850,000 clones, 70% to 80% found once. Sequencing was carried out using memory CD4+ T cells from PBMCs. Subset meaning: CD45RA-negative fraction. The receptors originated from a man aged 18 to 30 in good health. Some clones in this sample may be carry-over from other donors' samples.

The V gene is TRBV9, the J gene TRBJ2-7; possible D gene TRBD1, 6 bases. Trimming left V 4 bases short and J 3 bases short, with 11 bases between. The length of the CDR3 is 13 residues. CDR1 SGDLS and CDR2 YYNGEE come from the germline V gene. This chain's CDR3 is CASSLGGHYEQYF. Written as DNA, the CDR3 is TGTGCCAGCAGCCTAGGGGGACACTACGAGCAGTACTTC. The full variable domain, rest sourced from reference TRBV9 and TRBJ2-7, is DSGVTQTPKHLITATGQRVTLRCSPRSGDLSVYWYQQSLDQGLQFLIQYYNGEERAKGNILERFSAQQFPDLHSELNLSSLELGDSALYFCASSLGGHYEQYFGPGTRLTVT.

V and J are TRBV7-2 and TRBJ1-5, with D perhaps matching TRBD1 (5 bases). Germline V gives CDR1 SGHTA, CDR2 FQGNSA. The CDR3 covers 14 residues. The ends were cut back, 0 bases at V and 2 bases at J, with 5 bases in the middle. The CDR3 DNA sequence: TGTGCCAGCAGCTTAGCAGGGGGCAATCAGCCCCAGCATTTT. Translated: CASSLAGGNQPQHF.

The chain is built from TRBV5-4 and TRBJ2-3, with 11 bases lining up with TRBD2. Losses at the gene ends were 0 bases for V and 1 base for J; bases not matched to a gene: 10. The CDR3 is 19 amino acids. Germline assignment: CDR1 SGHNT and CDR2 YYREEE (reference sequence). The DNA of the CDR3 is TGTGCCAGCAGCTTGGATAGCGTTGTTAGCGGGAGGGGCACAGATACGCAGTATTTT. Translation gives CASSLDSVVSGRGTDTQYF.

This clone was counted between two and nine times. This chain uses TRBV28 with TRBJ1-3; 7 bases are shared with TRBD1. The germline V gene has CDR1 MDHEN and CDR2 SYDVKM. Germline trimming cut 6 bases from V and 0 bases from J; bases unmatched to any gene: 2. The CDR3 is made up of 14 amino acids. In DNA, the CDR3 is TGTGCCAGCAGGACAGGGTCCTCTGGAAACACCATATATTTT. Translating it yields CASRTGSSGNTIYF. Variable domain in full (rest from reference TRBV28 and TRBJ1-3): DVKVTQSSRYLVKRTGEKVFLECVQDMDHENMFWYRQDPGLGLRLIYFSYDVKMKEKGDIPEGYSVSREKKERFSLILESASTNQTSMYLCASRTGSSGNTIYFGEGSWLTVV.

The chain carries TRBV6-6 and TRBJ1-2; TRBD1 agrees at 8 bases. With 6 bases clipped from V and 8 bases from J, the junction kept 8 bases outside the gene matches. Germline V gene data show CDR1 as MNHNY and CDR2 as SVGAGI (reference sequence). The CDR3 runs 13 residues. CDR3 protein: CASSQDRVGGYTF. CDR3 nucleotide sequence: TGTGCCAGCAGCCAGGACAGGGTGGGGGGCTACACCTTC.

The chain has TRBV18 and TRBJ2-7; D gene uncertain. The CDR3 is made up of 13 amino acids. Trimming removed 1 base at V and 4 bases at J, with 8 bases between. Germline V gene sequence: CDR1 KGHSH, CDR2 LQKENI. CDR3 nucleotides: TGTGCCAGCTCACCACAATCGGATTACGAGCAGTACTTC. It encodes CASSPQSDYEQYF.

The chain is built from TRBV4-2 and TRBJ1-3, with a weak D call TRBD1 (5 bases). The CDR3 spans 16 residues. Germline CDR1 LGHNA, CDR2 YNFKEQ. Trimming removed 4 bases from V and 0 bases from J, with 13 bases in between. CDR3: CASSLRQSGSGNTIYF. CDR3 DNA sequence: TGTGCCAGCAGCCTCCGACAGTCAGGCTCTGGAAACACCATATATTTT.

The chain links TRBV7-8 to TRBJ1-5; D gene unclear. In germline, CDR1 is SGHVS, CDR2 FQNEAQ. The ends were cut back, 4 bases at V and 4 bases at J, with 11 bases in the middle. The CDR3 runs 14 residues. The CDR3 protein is CASSSWTGNQPQHF. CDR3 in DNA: TGTGCCAGCAGCTCCTGGACGGGGAATCAGCCCCAGCATTTT.

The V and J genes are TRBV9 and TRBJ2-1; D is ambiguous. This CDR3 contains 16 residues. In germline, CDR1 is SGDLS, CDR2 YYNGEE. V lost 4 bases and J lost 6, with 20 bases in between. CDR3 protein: CASSSQAAAHSNEQFF. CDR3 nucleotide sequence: TGTGCCAGCAGCTCCCAGGCGGCGGCCCATAGCAATGAGCAGTTCTTC. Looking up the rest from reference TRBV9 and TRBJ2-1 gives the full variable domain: DSGVTQTPKHLITATGQRVTLRCSPRSGDLSVYWYQQSLDQGLQFLIQYYNGEERAKGNILERFSAQQFPDLHSELNLSSLELGDSALYFCASSSQAAAHSNEQFFGPGTRLTVL.

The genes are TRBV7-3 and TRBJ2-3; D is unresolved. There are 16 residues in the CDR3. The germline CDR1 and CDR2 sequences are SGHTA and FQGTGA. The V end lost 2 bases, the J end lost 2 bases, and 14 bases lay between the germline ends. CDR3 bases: TGTGCCAGCAGCTTAGGAGCACGCGGAATCACAGATACGCAGTATTTT. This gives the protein CASSLGARGITDTQYF. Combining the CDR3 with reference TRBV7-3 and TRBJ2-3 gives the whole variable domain GAGVSQTPSNKVTEKGKYVELRCDPISGHTALYWYRQSLGQGPEFLIYFQGTGAADDSGLPNDRFFAVRPEGSVSTLKIQRTERGDSAVYLCASSLGARGITDTQYFGPGTRLTVL.

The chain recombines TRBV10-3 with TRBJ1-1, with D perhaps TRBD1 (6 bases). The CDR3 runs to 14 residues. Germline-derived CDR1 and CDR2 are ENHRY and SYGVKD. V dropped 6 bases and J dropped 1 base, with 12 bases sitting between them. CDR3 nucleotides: TGTGCCATCAGGGTCGGACAGAGGAACACTGAAGCTTTCTTT. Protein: CAIRVGQRNTEAFF.

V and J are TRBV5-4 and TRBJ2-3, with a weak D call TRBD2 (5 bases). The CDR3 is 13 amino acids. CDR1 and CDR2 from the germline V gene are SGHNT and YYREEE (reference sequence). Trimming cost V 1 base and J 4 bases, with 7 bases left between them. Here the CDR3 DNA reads TGTGCCAGCAGCTTGTATAGCGCAGATACGCAGTATTTT. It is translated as CASSLYSADTQYF.

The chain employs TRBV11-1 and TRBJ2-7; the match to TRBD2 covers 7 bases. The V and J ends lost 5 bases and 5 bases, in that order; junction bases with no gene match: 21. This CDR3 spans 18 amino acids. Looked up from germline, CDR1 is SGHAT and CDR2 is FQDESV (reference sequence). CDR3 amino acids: CASSPPSGPTPRGDEQYF. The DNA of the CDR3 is TGTGCCAGCAGCCCCCCTAGCGGCCCAACCCCGAGGGGCGACGAGCAGTACTTC.

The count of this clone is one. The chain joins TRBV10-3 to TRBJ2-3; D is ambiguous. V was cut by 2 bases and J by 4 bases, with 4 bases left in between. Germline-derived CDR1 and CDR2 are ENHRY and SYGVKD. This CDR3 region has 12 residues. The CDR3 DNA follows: TGTGCCATCAGTGAGACACCAGATACGCAGTATTTT. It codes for CAISETPDTQYF.

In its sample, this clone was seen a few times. The CDR3 is CASSPGPQANEKLFF. DNA of the CDR3: TGTGCCAGCAGCCCGGGACCTCAAGCTAATGAAAAACTGTTTTTT. The J gene is TRBJ1-4, the V gene TRBV11-1, with D perhaps TRBD1 (5 bases). Germline V CDR1 and CDR2: SGHAT, FQDESV (reference sequence). The CDR3 totals 15 residues. Trimming removed 5 bases from V and 3 bases from J, with 13 bases in between.

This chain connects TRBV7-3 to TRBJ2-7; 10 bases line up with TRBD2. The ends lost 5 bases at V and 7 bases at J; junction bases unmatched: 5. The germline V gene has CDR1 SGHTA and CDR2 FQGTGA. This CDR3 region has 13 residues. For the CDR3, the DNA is TGTGCCAGCAGCCCATCGGGACTAGCGGAGCAGTACTTC. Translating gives CASSPSGLAEQYF.

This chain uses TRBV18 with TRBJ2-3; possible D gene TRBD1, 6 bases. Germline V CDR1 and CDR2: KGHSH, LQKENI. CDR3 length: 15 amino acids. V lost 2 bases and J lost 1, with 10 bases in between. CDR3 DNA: TGTGCCAGCTCACCAATCTCAGGGGGCACAGATACGCAGTATTTT. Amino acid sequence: CASSPISGGTDTQYF.

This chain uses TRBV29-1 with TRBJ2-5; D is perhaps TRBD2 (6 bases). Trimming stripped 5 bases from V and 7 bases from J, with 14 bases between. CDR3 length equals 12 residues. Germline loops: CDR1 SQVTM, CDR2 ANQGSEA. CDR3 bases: TGCAGCGTTTTGGGGGGATCGGGGACCCAGTACTTC. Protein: CSVLGGSGTQYF.

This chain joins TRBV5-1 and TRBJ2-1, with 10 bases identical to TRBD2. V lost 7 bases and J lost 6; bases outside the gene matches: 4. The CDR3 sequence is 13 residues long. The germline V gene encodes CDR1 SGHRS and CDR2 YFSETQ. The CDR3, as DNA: TGCGCCAGCGGCCGACTAGCGGGCAATGAGCAGTTCTTC. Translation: CASGRLAGNEQFF.

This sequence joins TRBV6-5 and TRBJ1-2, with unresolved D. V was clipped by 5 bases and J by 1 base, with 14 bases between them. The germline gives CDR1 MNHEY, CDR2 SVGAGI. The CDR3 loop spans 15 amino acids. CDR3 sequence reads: CASSNEPLGNYGYTF. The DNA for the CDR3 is TGTGCCAGCAGTAACGAGCCTTTGGGTAACTATGGCTACACCTTC.

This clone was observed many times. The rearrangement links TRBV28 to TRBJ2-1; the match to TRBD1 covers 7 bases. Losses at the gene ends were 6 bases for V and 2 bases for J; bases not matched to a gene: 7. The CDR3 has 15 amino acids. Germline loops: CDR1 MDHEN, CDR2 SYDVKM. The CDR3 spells CASRLGTEPYNEQFF. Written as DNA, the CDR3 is TGTGCCAGCAGATTAGGGACAGAACCCTACAATGAGCAGTTCTTC. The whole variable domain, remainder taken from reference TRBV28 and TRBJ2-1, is DVKVTQSSRYLVKRTGEKVFLECVQDMDHENMFWYRQDPGLGLRLIYFSYDVKMKEKGDIPEGYSVSREKKERFSLILESASTNQTSMYLCASRLGTEPYNEQFFGPGTRLTVL.

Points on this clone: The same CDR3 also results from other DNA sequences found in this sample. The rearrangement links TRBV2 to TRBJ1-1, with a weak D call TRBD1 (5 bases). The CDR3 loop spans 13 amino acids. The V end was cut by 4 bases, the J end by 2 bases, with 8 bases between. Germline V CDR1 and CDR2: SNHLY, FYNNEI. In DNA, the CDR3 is TGTGCCAGCAGTGGAGACAGTAACACTGAAGCTTTCTTT. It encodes CASSGDSNTEAFF.

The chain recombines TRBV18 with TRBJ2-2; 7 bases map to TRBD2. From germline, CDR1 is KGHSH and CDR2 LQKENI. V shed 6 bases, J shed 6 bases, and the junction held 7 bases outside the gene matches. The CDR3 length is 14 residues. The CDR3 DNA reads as TGTGCCAGCTCGCGGGAGAGGGGTCCCGGGGAGCTGTTTTTT. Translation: CASSRERGPGELFF. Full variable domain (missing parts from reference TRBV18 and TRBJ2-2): NAGVMQNPRHLVRRRGQEARLRCSPMKGHSHVYWYRQLPEEGLKFMVYLQKENIIDESGMPKERFSAEFPKEGPSILRIQQVVRGDSAAYFCASSRERGPGELFFGEGSRLTVL.

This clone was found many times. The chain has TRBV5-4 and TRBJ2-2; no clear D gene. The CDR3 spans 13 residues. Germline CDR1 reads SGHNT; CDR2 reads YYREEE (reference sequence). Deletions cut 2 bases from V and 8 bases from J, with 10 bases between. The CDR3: CASSFLPGGELFF. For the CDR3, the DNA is TGTGCCAGCAGCTTCCTACCTGGGGGGGAGCTGTTTTTT.